This passage covers 20 T cell receptor beta chains from one sample sequenced in a study of blood T cell repertoires in COVID-19. The assay was immunoSEQ multiplex PCR, and TCRdb's table has in-frame clones only and misses some. The sample lists some 78,000 clones, around nine tenths seen once, with 4.5% to 5% in the top ten. Sequencing used peripheral blood. The receptors were sampled from a man aged 45-65 years with active or convalescent COVID-19.

A note on this clone: This sample also contains other DNA sequences that code for the same CDR3. The chain uses TRBV5-1 and TRBJ2-3; D is uncertain. This CDR3 is built from 14 residues. V shed 0 bases and J shed 1 base, with 6 bases lying between them. CDR1 and CDR2 (germline): SGHRS, YFSETQ. CDR3 sequence reads: CASSLAGGTDTQYF. The CDR3 nucleotides are TGCGCCAGCAGCTTGGCAGGTGGCACAGATACGCAGTATTTT.

Of note for this clone: The sample holds other DNA sequences that translate to the same CDR3. The chain joins TRBV5-1 to TRBJ2-7; possibly TRBD1 for D (6 bases). Germline CDR1 reads SGHRS; CDR2 reads YFSETQ. V shed 1 base and J shed 6 bases, with 8 bases lying between them. This CDR3 spans 12 amino acids. The CDR3 here is CASSLQGSEQYF. The CDR3 DNA is TGCGCCAGCAGCTTGCAGGGGTCCGAGCAGTACTTC.

This rearrangement joins TRBV10-2 to TRBJ1-3; TRBD1 aligns across 12 bases. The CDR3 contains 16 residues. V lost 6 bases to trimming and J lost 4 bases; unmatched junction nucleotides: 7. CDR1 and CDR2 (germline): WSHSY, SAAADI. The CDR3 spells CASRLGQGAGGNTIYF. DNA for the CDR3: TGCGCCAGCAGGTTGGGACAGGGGGCTGGAGGAAACACCATATATTTT.

The V gene is TRBV7-2, the J gene TRBJ2-3, with 10 bases fitting TRBD2. In germline, CDR1 is SGHTA, CDR2 FQGNSA. With 3 bases clipped from V and 6 bases from J, the junction kept 3 bases outside the gene matches. CDR3 length equals 14 residues. The CDR3 sequence: CASSFGLAVDTQYF. The CDR3 nucleotides read TGTGCCAGCAGCTTCGGACTAGCGGTGGATACGCAGTATTTT.

V usage is TRBV6-5 and J usage is TRBJ1-5; TRBD1 matches at 9 bases. The trim removed 5 bases at V and 7 bases at J, leaving 6 bases unmatched. CDR1 and CDR2 from the germline V gene are MNHEY and SVGAGI. The CDR3 contains 14 residues. For the CDR3, the DNA is TGTGCCAGCAGTCCAGGACAGGGGACGCAGCCCCAGCATTTT. Amino acids: CASSPGQGTQPQHF.

This chain links TRBV19 with TRBJ1-5; the match to TRBD1 covers 10 bases. This CDR3 is 16 amino acids long. J gave up 5 bases and V 5 bases, and 9 bases lay outside the gene matches. Germline CDR1 is LNHDA and CDR2 is SQIVND (reference sequence). CDR3: CASSGWTGGDHQPQHF. In DNA form, the CDR3 reads TGTGCCAGTAGTGGGTGGACAGGGGGAGATCATCAGCCCCAGCATTTT.

V and J are TRBV18 and TRBJ2-1; D is ambiguous. Per the germline V gene, CDR1 is KGHSH and CDR2 is LQKENI. This CDR3 has 16 residues. Trimming took 3 bases from V and 0 from J, leaving 12 bases between them. DNA for the CDR3: TGTGCCAGCTCACCGGTTCCGCCAGGCTCCTACAATGAGCAGTTCTTC. Translation gives CASSPVPPGSYNEQFF.

This clone was found once. V and J are TRBV19 and TRBJ1-2; TRBD1 agrees at 9 bases. The CDR3 loop spans 14 amino acids. V dropped 6 bases and J dropped 6; count of bases not matched to a gene: 8. Germline V gives CDR1 LNHDA, CDR2 SQIVND (reference sequence). DNA of the CDR3: TGTGCCAGTAGGAGGGACAGGGTCGTGGATGGCTACACCTTC. As protein: CASRRDRVVDGYTF. Full variable domain (missing parts from reference TRBV19 and TRBJ1-2): DGGITQSPKYLFRKEGQNVTLSCEQNLNHDAMYWYRQDPGQGLRLIYYSQIVNDFQKGDIAEGYSVSREKKESFPLTVTSAQKNPTAFYLCASRRDRVVDGYTFGSGTRLTVV.

This chain links TRBV2 with TRBJ2-5; 7 nucleotides match TRBD2. CDR1 is SNHLY, CDR2 FYNNEI, per germline. The CDR3 spans 14 residues. The J segment lost 5 bases and the V segment lost 1 base, leaving 4 bases of the junction unmatched. CDR3 sequence reads: CASSEGGGDETQYF. In DNA form, the CDR3 reads TGTGCCAGCAGTGAAGGTGGGGGGGATGAGACCCAGTACTTC.

This clone turned up a few times. This chain links TRBV3-1 (or the pseudogene TRBV3-2) with TRBJ1-6, with 7 nucleotides matching TRBD1. This CDR3 is built from 15 residues. In germline, CDR1 is LGHDT, CDR2 YNNKEL (reference sequence). The V segment lost 3 bases and the J segment 1 base; nucleotides outside the gene matches: 0. CDR3 residues: CASSQTGSYNSPLHF. DNA for the CDR3: TGTGCCAGCAGCCAGACAGGGTCCTATAATTCACCCCTCCACTTT.

The chain uses TRBV6-5 and TRBJ2-5, with D possibly matching TRBD2 (5 bases). The CDR3 loop spans 13 amino acids. The V end lost 7 bases, the J end lost 4 bases, and 13 bases lay between the germline ends. In germline, CDR1 is MNHEY, CDR2 SVGAGI. The DNA for the CDR3 is TGTGCCAGCATGAGATATGCGGGAGAGACCCAGTACTTC. Its protein product is CASMRYAGETQYF.

The genes are TRBV5-1 and TRBJ2-2, with unresolved D. Per the germline V gene, CDR1 is SGHRS and CDR2 is YFSETQ. The CDR3 has 13 amino acids. Trimming stripped 0 bases from V and 6 bases from J, with 6 bases between. The CDR3 nucleotides read TGCGCCAGCAGCTTGGTAGAGTCCGGGGAGCTGTTTTTT. Translated, it gives CASSLVESGELFF.

The sample holds one count of this clone. The chain links TRBV6-5 to TRBJ2-7, with 7 bases aligning to TRBD1. This CDR3 comprises 14 residues. Germline V gene data show CDR1 as MNHEY and CDR2 as SVGAGI. Trimming took 2 bases from V and 4 from J; bases not matched to a gene: 5. CDR3 bases: TGTGCCAGCAGTTACGAGGGGGCGCGGTACGAGCAGTACTTC. Translation: CASSYEGARYEQYF.

This chain uses TRBV5-1 with TRBJ2-3; 13 bases fit TRBD2. This CDR3 comprises 17 residues. V lost 3 bases and J lost 2; bases outside the gene matches: 6. Per germline, CDR1 SGHRS and CDR2 YFSETQ. This CDR3 reads CASSSRTSGGYTDTQYF. CDR3 nucleotide sequence: TGCGCCAGCAGCTCCAGGACTAGCGGGGGTTACACAGATACGCAGTATTTT.

The DNA of the CDR3 is TGTGCCTGGAGAGCACAGGGGGCAAATTCACCCCTCCACTTT. Translating gives CAWRAQGANSPLHF. The chain recombines TRBV30 with TRBJ1-6, with TRBD1 identical over 9 bases. The CDR3 is made up of 14 amino acids. V lost 3 bases to trimming and J lost 7 bases; unmatched junction nucleotides: 4. The germline gives CDR1 GTSNPN, CDR2 SVGIG (reference sequence).

J is TRBJ2-3 and V is TRBV28, with TRBD2 as a possible D gene (5 bases). Trimming pared 6 bases from V and 1 base from J, leaving 11 bases between. Germline CDR1 and CDR2: MDHEN and SYDVKM. The length of the CDR3 is 14 residues. The CDR3 DNA is TGTGCCAGCAGACCCGGGGATCGCACAGATACGCAGTATTTT. Encoded protein: CASRPGDRTDTQYF. Filled out from reference TRBV28 and TRBJ2-3, the complete variable domain reads DVKVTQSSRYLVKRTGEKVFLECVQDMDHENMFWYRQDPGLGLRLIYFSYDVKMKEKGDIPEGYSVSREKKERFSLILESASTNQTSMYLCASRPGDRTDTQYFGPGTRLTVL.

The rearrangement links TRBV7-2 to TRBJ1-6, with TRBD1 as a possible D gene (5 bases). The CDR3 covers 15 residues. Per germline, CDR1 SGHTA and CDR2 FQGNSA. V lost 4 bases and J 5 bases, leaving 12 bases between the germline ends. Written as DNA, the CDR3 is TGTGCCAGCAGCTCACAGGTATCGAATAATTCACCCCTCCACTTT. This translates into CASSSQVSNNSPLHF.

This clone showed up just once. V and J are TRBV29-1 and TRBJ2-1; 13 bases agree with TRBD2. Trimming at V came to 6 bases and at J to 2 bases, leaving 4 bases not matched to a gene. Looked up from germline, CDR1 is SQVTM and CDR2 is ANQGSEA. The CDR3 spans 15 residues. The CDR3 bases are TGCAGCGTCCGGACTAGCGGGGGCACCTACAATGAGCAGTTCTTC. This encodes CSVRTSGGTYNEQFF.

The CDR3 DNA is TGTGCCAGCAGCTTGCCAGGGTCGGCTGGCTACACCTTC. Translated: CASSLPGSAGYTF. This sequence joins TRBV5-4 and TRBJ1-2; a possible D gene is TRBD1 (5 bases). Germline V gene data show CDR1 as SGHNT and CDR2 as YYREEE (reference sequence). Deletions cut 1 base from V and 7 bases from J, with 11 bases between. This CDR3 region has 13 residues.

This clone occurred many times. The rearrangement links TRBV6-6 to TRBJ1-2; D uncertain. Trimming removed 6 bases at V and 0 bases at J, with 11 bases between. The CDR3 is 14 amino acids. Per germline, CDR1 MNHNY and CDR2 SVGAGI (reference sequence). CDR3 DNA: TGTGCCAGCAGCCAATACAGCACTAACTATGGCTACACCTTC. It codes for CASSQYSTNYGYTF.